This TCR beta chain was identified in a study of blood T cells in healthy people across ages. The study, taken as a whole, reports: Estimates based on one million T cells were treated as lower bounds.

This clonotype was seen only a few times. Its target is unknown. The CDR3 has 15 amino acids. Germline V CDR1 and CDR2: SNHLY, FYNNEI. V shed 2 bases and J shed 0 bases, with 10 bases lying between them. The second PCR ran about 6 to 12 cycles with a sample-barcoded 5' primer and J-beta primers. TCRdb re-analysed the 5' RACE reads in MiXCR, keeping a single row per CDR3 protein. There are around 870,000 distinct CDR3 sequences in the sample; more than 25% occur only once, and around 16% lies in the top ten. Russia was home to the donors, healthy Caucasian individuals aged about 6 to 90. The chain combines TRBV2 with TRBJ1-1; TRBD1 might be the D (5 bases). Input material: blood. This clonotype was obtained from an elderly woman in good health. DNA of the CDR3: TGTGCCAGCAGTGAAATCGGGGGATTGAACACTGAAGCTTTCTTT. Amino acids: CASSEIGGLNTEAFF.